The rows below give T cell receptor beta chains drawn from one sample of a study of post-analysis software for immune sequencing data. TCRdb re-called the PCR reads through MiXCR, storing one row per CDR3 protein. Of hundreds of thousands of distinct CDR3 sequences in the sample, approximately 57% were seen once. Sequencing was carried out using blood. The receptors were gathered from a girl between 5 and 17 years old with multiple sclerosis. Both conserved end residues are part of each CDR3. Each record gives: clone size, V gene, CDR3 protein. Some rows mark clone size as missing; the rest say once, few, many or name a class of expanded clone.

few	TRBV5-5	CASSDEWNQPQHF
few	TRBV10-3	CATTGVLSQETQYF
-	TRBV6-4	CASSVQTSNGEQFF
once	TRBV14	CASSQGLKTQYF
-	TRBV20-1	CSAREGIAEVTQYF
-	TRBV7-3	CASSLKALPRASGGTGDTQYF
-	TRBV4-1	CASSQGGQAFYNEQFF
-	TRBV6-5	CASTHRQPSGANVLTF
few	TRBV5-4	CASRPYDQGIMGNIQYF
-	TRBV7-9	CASSLGRQGNAEAFF
-	TRBV5-1	CASSLGSTGGLAKNIRYF
few	TRBV7-3	CASSLTSGTSGIGSYNEQFF
once	TRBV9	CASSVGGVAEAFF
few	TRBV20-1	CSARSTVNTEAFF
few	TRBV4-2	CASSQEWSSGGVTYEQYF
-	TRBV7-2	CASSPSGGAGLTQYF
-	TRBV20-1	CSARDLRLAGNNEQFF
-	TRBV15	CATSMGAQGRNEQFF
-	TRBV7-9	CASSQTGVLRTDTQYF
-	TRBV6-1	CASREASGRETQYF
-	TRBV7-2	CASSSMSQETQYF
few	TRBV9	CASSPMDRGYDTQYF
-	TRBV3-1	CASSQEPSGRYF
-	TRBV11-2	CASSGGQGVTEAFF
-	TRBV5-1	CASSSGVAGGAYEQYF
-	TRBV5-1	CASNGYNEQFF
few	TRBV29-1	CSASSGTSGRAGETQYF
-	TRBV12-3/TRBV12-4	CASSFNLANYGYTF
few	TRBV2	CASVRGIAETQYF
few	TRBV7-9	CASSPRRGQVDEQYF
few	TRBV5-1	CASSLVTSGGPPYNEQFF
-	TRBV4-1	CASSLLRLGETQYF
-	TRBV9	CASGGLLDTQYF
-	TRBV9	CASSGGLAVGSRNEQFF
-	TRBV20-1	CSAREGALIAKNIQYF
-	TRBV15	CATSTQTTGYYGYTF
-	TRBV28	CASSFPERFEQYF
few	TRBV29-1	CSVEEWDRSGTGEQYF
-	TRBV20-1	CSACPVGFEGAPQYF
-	TRBV20-1	CSARDMQGLAYNEQFF
few	TRBV7-2	CASSSSGTGVYGYTF
-	TRBV7-9	CASSLAQRQGGSTDTQYF
-	TRBV20-1	CRAAAEETQYF
-	TRBV6-6	CASSYSRLAGRSGELFF
-	TRBV7-2	CASSLAMTSGVYEQYF
-	TRBV5-1	CASRRGQANEQFF
-	TRBV20-1	CSARGLRDPLEAFF
-	TRBV28	CASSSQWHEQFF
-	TRBV5-1	CASIPDSMTYEQYF
-	TRBV10-2	CASSWTSGRSQETQYF
-	TRBV7-9	CASSQGNSGQGGYNEQFF
-	TRBV6-8	CASSYRAPQETQYF
-	TRBV4-2	CASSQAPGSDWDTQYF
-	TRBV29-1	CSVGARPNYGYTF
once	TRBV7-3	CASSSIGTGYNEQFF